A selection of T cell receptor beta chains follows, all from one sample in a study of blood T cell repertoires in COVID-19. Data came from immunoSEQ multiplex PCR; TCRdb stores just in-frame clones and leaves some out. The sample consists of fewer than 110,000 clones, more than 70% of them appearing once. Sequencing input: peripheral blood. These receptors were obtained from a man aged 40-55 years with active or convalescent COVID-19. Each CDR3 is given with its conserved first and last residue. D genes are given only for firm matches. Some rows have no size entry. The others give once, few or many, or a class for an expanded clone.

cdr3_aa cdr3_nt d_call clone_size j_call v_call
CASSQDGWDYLGNTIYF TGCGCCAGCAGCCAAGATGGTTGGGACTATCTTGGAAACACCATATATTTT - - TRBJ1-3 TRBV4-3
CASSFPPSETDTQYF TGTGCCAGCAGCTTCCCGCCCTCGGAGACAGATACGCAGTATTTT - few TRBJ2-3 TRBV7-3
CASSPGQDYQPQHF TGTGCCAGTAGTCCGGGACAGGACTATCAGCCCCAGCATTTT TRBD1 - TRBJ1-5 TRBV19
CASSQSWSTSQFF TGTGCCAGCAGCCAAAGTTGGAGCACATCCCAGTTCTTC - - TRBJ2-1 TRBV14
CASSPRLAGSYEQYF TGTGCCAGCAGCCCCCGCCTAGCGGGCTCCTACGAGCAGTACTTC TRBD2 - TRBJ2-7 TRBV7-2
CASSLALQVNYGYTF TGTGCCAGCAGCTTAGCGTTACAAGTAAACTATGGCTACACCTTC - - TRBJ1-2 TRBV7-9
CASSLGVLVRNYGYTF TGTGCCAGCAGCTTAGGAGTGTTGGTCAGGAACTATGGCTACACCTTC - - TRBJ1-2 TRBV11-2
CASSSKQGIHTDTQYF TGTGCCAGCAGCTCAAAACAGGGAATCCACACAGATACGCAGTATTTT - - TRBJ2-3 TRBV7-9
CASSLRAGELFF TGTGCCAGCAGCCTGAGGGCCGGGGAGCTGTTTTTT - once TRBJ2-2 TRBV7-8
CASSPGLTNEKLFF TGTGCCAGCAGCCCAGGACTTACTAATGAAAAACTGTTTTTT - - TRBJ1-4 TRBV11-2
CASRRQGAKTEAFF TGTGCCAGCCGTAGACAGGGGGCGAAGACTGAAGCTTTCTTT TRBD1 - TRBJ1-1 TRBV5-4
CSVQGMNTEAFF TGCAGCGTGCAGGGGATGAACACTGAAGCTTTCTTT - - TRBJ1-1 TRBV29-1
CASSPNFQGNYGYTF TGTGCCAGCTCTCCGAATTTCCAGGGTAACTATGGCTACACCTTC - - TRBJ1-2 TRBV18
CASSLSPTGAGNTIYF TGCGCCAGCAGCTTGTCGCCGACAGGGGCTGGAAACACCATATATTTT TRBD1 - TRBJ1-3 TRBV5-1
CAARQGLAGELFF TGTGCCGCCCGACAGGGGCTGGCCGGGGAGCTGTTTTTT TRBD1 - TRBJ2-2 TRBV10-3
CASRAPTGQGNTGELFF TGTGCCAGCCGGGCACCGACGGGACAGGGGAACACCGGGGAGCTGTTTTTT TRBD1 once TRBJ2-2 TRBV5-4
CASSIGSYEQFF TGTGCCAGTAGTATCGGTAGCTATGAGCAGTTCTTC - - TRBJ2-1 TRBV19
CASSLSVIPPNQPQHF TGTGCCAGCAGCTTAAGCGTTATCCCGCCCAATCAGCCCCAGCATTTT - - TRBJ1-5 TRBV7-3
CAWSPPGQTRNTIYF TGTGCCTGGAGCCCCCCGGGACAGACAAGAAACACCATATATTTT TRBD1 - TRBJ1-3 TRBV30
CASRRGQQNIQYF TGTGCCAGCAGAAGGGGACAGCAAAACATTCAGTACTTC TRBD1 - TRBJ2-4 TRBV5-6
CASSQGPGERNTEAFF TGCGCCAGCAGCCAAGGGCCAGGTGAACGTAACACTGAAGCTTTCTTT - - TRBJ1-1 TRBV4-1
CASTGSDPSTDTQYF TGTGCCAGCACCGGAAGCGATCCTAGCACAGATACGCAGTATTTT - - TRBJ2-3 TRBV27
CASSPGTTPYEQYF TGTGCCAGCAGCCCCGGGACAACCCCTTACGAGCAGTACTTC - - TRBJ2-7 TRBV11-1
CASSLAGGLYNEQFF TGTGCCAGCAGCTTAGCGGGAGGGCTCTACAATGAGCAGTTCTTC TRBD2 - TRBJ2-1 TRBV11-3
CASSPGRGSPLHF TGTGCCAGCTCACCAGGGAGAGGTTCACCCCTCCACTTT - - TRBJ1-6 TRBV18
CASSLAPGGYGYTF TGTGCCAGCAGCCTCGCCCCAGGAGGGTATGGCTACACCTTC - - TRBJ1-2 TRBV7-8
CASSNPPPGLKGTEAFF TGTGCCAGCAGCAATCCCCCCCCGGGACTAAAGGGGACTGAAGCTTTCTTT - - TRBJ1-1 TRBV28
CASSDRQASNQPQHF TGTGCCAGCAGCGATCGACAGGCTAGCAATCAGCCCCAGCATTTT - - TRBJ1-5 TRBV2
CATRRDKGGSGYGYTF TGTGCCACCCGACGGGACAAGGGGGGGTCGGGTTATGGCTACACCTTC - once TRBJ1-2 TRBV19
CASSNQGWGTEAFF TGTGCCAGCAGCAACCAGGGGTGGGGCACTGAAGCTTTCTTT - - TRBJ1-1 TRBV5-4
CATSRVGGTNEQFF TGTGCCACCAGCAGAGTGGGAGGAACCAATGAGCAGTTCTTC - once TRBJ2-1 TRBV15
CASSSLQGFSYEQYF TGTGCCAGCAGCTCCCTCCAGGGATTCTCCTACGAGCAGTACTTC - - TRBJ2-7 TRBV7-9
CASNRVNYGYTF TGTGCCAGCAATAGAGTGAACTATGGCTACACCTTC - - TRBJ1-2 TRBV28
CASSLVPGQTFGGYTF TGTGCCAGCAGCTTGGTACCCGGACAGACCTTTGGTGGCTACACCTTC - - TRBJ1-2 TRBV11-2
CASSLRTGIVETQYF TGCGCCAGCAGCTTACGGACAGGGATAGTTGAGACCCAGTACTTC TRBD1 once TRBJ2-5 TRBV5-1
CAISESRGLETRTYEQYF TGTGCCATCAGTGAGTCGAGGGGACTAGAAACAAGAACCTACGAGCAGTACTTC TRBD2 - TRBJ2-7 TRBV10-3
CASSPTGGDTQYF TGCGCCAGCAGCCCAACAGGGGGTGATACGCAGTATTTT TRBD1 - TRBJ2-3 TRBV4-3
CASGGTVGSYNEQFF TGTGCCAGCGGGGGGACAGTTGGCTCCTACAATGAGCAGTTCTTC - once TRBJ2-1 TRBV25-1
CASSLTRNQPQHF TGTGCCAGCTCACTCACGCGGAATCAGCCCCAGCATTTT - - TRBJ1-5 TRBV18
CASSEYSARGTDTQYF TGTGCCAGCAGTGAATATTCCGCAAGAGGCACAGATACGCAGTATTTT - - TRBJ2-3 TRBV25-1
CASSQDYGSGRAAGELFF TGCGCCAGCAGCCAAGATTACGGTAGCGGGAGGGCGGCCGGGGAGCTGTTTTTT TRBD2 - TRBJ2-2 TRBV4-1
CSSRVNTEAFF TGCAGTAGTCGGGTGAACACTGAAGCTTTCTTT - - TRBJ1-1 TRBV20-1
CASRGQEIGGYTF TGTGCCAGCAGGGGACAGGAGATAGGTGGCTACACCTTC TRBD1 - TRBJ1-2 TRBV12-3/TRBV12-4
CASSFWTGAMRGYTF TGTGCCAGCAGTTTCTGGACAGGGGCAATGAGAGGCTACACCTTC TRBD1 - TRBJ1-2 TRBV28
CATRTSGRSPYNEQFF TGTGCCACCAGGACTAGCGGGAGGTCTCCCTACAATGAGCAGTTCTTC TRBD2 - TRBJ2-1 TRBV10-3
CASSSITGTYEQYF TGCGCCAGCAGCTCGATAACAGGGACCTACGAGCAGTACTTC - - TRBJ2-7 TRBV5-1
CASSGEFGTDTQYF TGTGCCAGTAGTGGGGAGTTCGGCACAGATACGCAGTATTTT - - TRBJ2-3 TRBV19
CASRGRDINYGYTF TGTGCCAGCAGGGGCCGGGACATCAACTATGGCTACACCTTC - - TRBJ1-2 TRBV28
CASSPRRGSVYNEQFF TGTGCCAGCTCACCACGGCGGGGTAGCGTATACAATGAGCAGTTCTTC - few TRBJ2-1 TRBV18
CASSYTDSYEQYF TGTGCCAGCAGTTACACTGACAGTTACGAGCAGTACTTC - - TRBJ2-7 TRBV6-5
CASRQYRDSSYGYTF TGTGCCAGCAGACAGTACCGGGACAGCAGTTATGGCTACACCTTC TRBD1 - TRBJ1-2 TRBV6-5
CASSRGTLFYEQYF TGTGCCAGCAGCCGGGGGACTTTATTCTACGAGCAGTACTTC - - TRBJ2-7 TRBV5-6
CASSFGERGQPQHF TGTGCCAGCAGTTTCGGAGAGAGAGGTCAGCCCCAGCATTTT - - TRBJ1-5 TRBV27
CASSLRDRGTGELFF TGTGCCAGCAGCTTGCGAGACAGGGGCACCGGGGAGCTGTTTTTT TRBD1 - TRBJ2-2 TRBV5-4
CASQGLREKLFF TGTGCCAGTCAGGGTTTACGGGAAAAACTGTTTTTT - few TRBJ1-4 TRBV7-2
CASSRGTSGPYEQYF TGTGCCAGCAGCCGAGGGACTAGCGGCCCCTACGAGCAGTACTTC TRBD2 - TRBJ2-7 TRBV14
CASSLPYEKLFF TGTGCCAGCAGTTTACCGTATGAAAAACTGTTTTTT - - TRBJ1-4 TRBV28
CASRYSNNYGYTF TGTGCCAGCAGATATAGCAATAACTATGGCTACACCTTC - - TRBJ1-2 TRBV27
CASSTGFGSGELFF TGTGCCAGTAGTACGGGTTTTGGAAGCGGGGAGCTGTTTTTT - once TRBJ2-2 TRBV19